This entry lists 25 T cell receptor beta chains sequenced from one sample in a study of cytomegalovirus exposure and HLA in healthy donors. Primers for the PCR totalled 60 Vbeta and 13 Jbeta. Profiling relied on immunoSEQ multiplex PCR, and the TCRdb table lists in-frame clones only, not all of them. The data hold around 50,000 clones, with roughly four fifths observed a single time. Sequenced material: PBMCs. The receptors come from a man in his fifties in good health and CMV-seronegative.

The chain carries TRBV19 and TRBJ1-2, with 8 bases matching TRBD1. Germline CDR1 is LNHDA and CDR2 is SQIVND (reference sequence). CDR3 length: 13 amino acids. Trimming at V came to 7 bases and at J to 8 bases, leaving 9 bases not matched to a gene. Here the CDR3 reads CASKIGTGKGYTF. The CDR3 DNA sequence: TGTGCCAGTAAGATTGGGACAGGAAAAGGCTACACCTTC.

The chain employs TRBV11-2 and TRBJ2-2; the D is unclear. The CDR3 runs to 12 residues. Germline V gives CDR1 SGHAT, CDR2 FQNNGV. V was shortened by 2 bases and J by 7 bases, with 5 bases between the two germline ends. The CDR3 sequence is CASSLQYGELFF. The CDR3 nucleotides read TGTGCCAGCAGCTTACAGTACGGGGAGCTGTTTTTT. The full variable domain, in which reference TRBV11-2 and TRBJ2-2 provide the parts outside the CDR3, is EAGVAQSPRYKIIEKRQSVAFWCNPISGHATLYWYQQILGQGPKLLIQFQNNGVVDDSQLPKDRFSAERLKGVDSTLKIQPAKLEDSAVYLCASSLQYGELFFGEGSRLTVL.

The V call is TRBV7-9, the J call TRBJ1-4; 8 positions agree with TRBD1. CDR3 length: 15 residues. Germline CDR1 and CDR2: SEHNR and FQNEAQ (reference sequence). The junction had 10 bases not matched to a gene; V was cut back by 5 bases and J by 8 bases. CDR3 in amino acids: CASSKRTGSGEKLFF. The CDR3, as DNA: TGTGCCAGCAGCAAGAGGACAGGGAGTGGCGAAAAACTGTTTTTT.

The chain is built from TRBV27 and TRBJ2-1, with 9 nucleotides matching TRBD2. The CDR3 loop spans 15 amino acids. Per germline, CDR1 MNHEY and CDR2 SMNVEV (reference sequence). The ends lost 4 bases at V and 7 bases at J; junction bases unmatched: 8. CDR3 sequence reads: CASSYSGGRVNEQFF. The CDR3 bases are TGTGCCAGCAGTTACAGCGGGGGGAGGGTAAATGAGCAGTTCTTC.

The chain recombines TRBV18 with TRBJ1-6; the match to TRBD1 covers 8 bases. The junction had 8 bases not matched to a gene; V was cut back by 6 bases and J by 7 bases. Germline CDR1 is KGHSH and CDR2 is LQKENI. This CDR3 is built from 15 residues. The CDR3 DNA reads as TGTGCCAGCTCGCGGGAAGGACAGGGAAATTCACCCCTCCACTTT. Translating it yields CASSREGQGNSPLHF.

The chain employs TRBV15 and TRBJ1-4, with 7 bases matching TRBD1. Looked up from germline, CDR1 is LNHNV and CDR2 is YYDKDF (reference sequence). This CDR3 has 15 amino acids. V lost 3 bases and J lost 8; bases outside the gene matches: 9. CDR3 nucleotides: TGTGCCACCAGCAGTGTTACAGGGGATCAAGAAAAACTGTTTTTT. Amino acid sequence: CATSSVTGDQEKLFF.

This chain connects TRBV19 to TRBJ2-7; the match to TRBD1 covers 8 bases. V shed 4 bases and J 2 bases; nucleotides not matched to a gene: 4. Germline values: CDR1 LNHDA, CDR2 SQIVND (reference sequence). This CDR3 spans 14 amino acids. CDR3 amino acids: CASSSRQGTYEQYF. In nucleotides, the CDR3 is TGTGCCAGTAGTAGCCGACAGGGGACCTACGAGCAGTACTTC.

The rearrangement links TRBV7-6 to TRBJ2-5; a weak D match, TRBD1 (6 bases). The CDR3 totals 16 residues. Germline loops: CDR1 SGHVS, CDR2 FNYEAQ. The V gene lost 2 bases and the J gene lost 4 bases, with 17 bases spanning the gap. As DNA, the CDR3 is TGTGCCAGCAGCTTACCGCTGGCAGGGGCTGGAGAGACCCAGTACTTC. Its protein product is CASSLPLAGAGETQYF.

The genes are TRBV5-1 and TRBJ1-1, with 12 bases matching TRBD1. CDR3 length: 17 residues. The V gene end was trimmed by 0 bases and the J gene end by 0 bases; junction bases not matched to a gene: 3. Germline assignment: CDR1 SGHRS and CDR2 YFSETQ. CDR3 bases: TGCGCCAGCAGCTTGGGGGACAGGGGGCGTTTGAACACTGAAGCTTTCTTT. Its translation: CASSLGDRGRLNTEAFF.

The chain uses TRBV5-1 and TRBJ2-7; 9 bases are shared with TRBD2. V was pared by 3 bases and J by 7 bases, with 11 bases of the junction left unmatched. CDR1 and CDR2 from the germline V gene are SGHRS and YFSETQ. This CDR3 spans 15 amino acids. The CDR3 DNA reads as TGCGCCAGCAGCTACATAGCGGGGGCGATGGATGAGCAGTACTTC. This codes for CASSYIAGAMDEQYF.

The chain links TRBV7-7 to TRBJ2-1, with 8 bases that match TRBD2. The V gene's germline CDR1 is SSHAT and CDR2 FNYEAQ (reference sequence). V lost 1 base, J lost 6 bases, and 8 bases stayed unmatched. CDR3 length: 16 amino acids. The CDR3 sequence: CASSLGSGGAANEQFF. CDR3 in DNA: TGTGCCAGCAGCTTAGGGTCCGGGGGGGCCGCCAATGAGCAGTTCTTC.

The V gene is TRBV13, the J gene TRBJ2-6; D possibly corresponds to TRBD1 (5 bases). Trimming removed 3 bases from V and 4 bases from J, with 10 bases in between. Per germline, CDR1 PRHDT and CDR2 FYEKMQ (reference sequence). The CDR3 sequence is 15 residues long. CDR3 coding DNA: TGTGCCAGCAGCTTTCAGGGTTCCGGGGCCAACGTCCTGACTTTC. Amino acids: CASSFQGSGANVLTF.

The chain links TRBV19 to TRBJ2-7; D call uncertain. The CDR3 is made up of 13 amino acids. CDR1 and CDR2 (germline): LNHDA, SQIVND (reference sequence). V lost 6 bases and J lost 3, with 12 bases in between. The CDR3 loop is CASRPQVGYEQYF. CDR3 nucleotides: TGTGCCAGTAGACCCCAGGTCGGCTACGAGCAGTACTTC.

This clone occurred a few times. The chain employs TRBV6-1 and TRBJ1-5; 8 bases fit TRBD1. CDR3 length: 17 amino acids. V was pared by 0 bases and J by 3 bases, with 7 bases of the junction left unmatched. The germline V gene has CDR1 MNHNS and CDR2 SASEGT. In nucleotides, the CDR3 is TGTGCCAGCAGTGAAGCGCCCGGACAGGGACCCAATCAGCCCCAGCATTTT. This encodes CASSEAPGQGPNQPQHF.

The V and J genes are TRBV11-2 and TRBJ2-7; D unresolved. V was trimmed by 5 bases and J by 6 bases, leaving 11 bases between them. The CDR3 has 12 amino acids. The germline V gene encodes CDR1 SGHAT and CDR2 FQNNGV. The CDR3 DNA reads TGTGCCAGCAGCCCTCTTCCAGGCGAGCAGTACTTC. Translated, it gives CASSPLPGEQYF.

This rearrangement joins TRBV29-1 to TRBJ2-1, with D possibly matching TRBD1 (6 bases). V lost 5 bases and J lost 2, with 16 bases in between. The germline gives CDR1 SQVTM, CDR2 ANQGSEA. CDR3 length: 15 residues. The CDR3 loop reads CSVPEPDRAYNEQFF. DNA of the CDR3: TGCAGCGTTCCCGAGCCGGACAGAGCCTACAATGAGCAGTTCTTC.

The V call is TRBV19, the J call TRBJ2-7, with a weak D call TRBD2 (5 bases). V lost 5 bases, J lost 4 bases, and 9 bases lay in between. CDR1 and CDR2 from the germline V gene are LNHDA and SQIVND (reference sequence). The CDR3 length is 12 residues. The CDR3 spells CASSRSGYEQYF. DNA for the CDR3: TGTGCCAGTAGTCGAAGCGGATACGAGCAGTACTTC.

Written as DNA, the CDR3 is TGTGCCAGCGGCAGCTCCTACGAGCAGTACTTC. It codes for CASGSSYEQYF. This chain uses TRBV6-6 with TRBJ2-7, with D uncertain. The CDR3 runs to 11 residues. The germline V gene encodes CDR1 MNHNY and CDR2 SVGAGI (reference sequence). The V end was cut by 8 bases, the J end by 0 bases, with 5 bases between.

The V and J genes are TRBV27 and TRBJ2-7, with 7 bases aligning to TRBD2. There are 16 residues in the CDR3. Germline CDR1 is MNHEY and CDR2 is SMNVEV (reference sequence). V lost 2 bases to trimming and J lost 0 bases; unmatched junction nucleotides: 7. The DNA for the CDR3 is TGTGCCAGCAGTTTACTCCCAGCGGGGAGCTCCTACGAGCAGTACTTC. Its translation: CASSLLPAGSSYEQYF.

V is TRBV30 and J is TRBJ1-1; D not resolved. Deletions cut 2 bases from V and 6 bases from J, with 19 bases between. The CDR3 is made up of 15 amino acids. Germline-derived CDR1 and CDR2 are GTSNPN and SVGIG (reference sequence). The CDR3 reads CAWSRSKAGIAEAFF. CDR3 nucleotides: TGTGCCTGGAGTCGTAGCAAGGCCGGGATCGCTGAAGCTTTCTTT.

The CDR3, as DNA: TGTGCCTGGAAGTGGGGGGGGGCAAACACAGATACGCAGTATTTT. Its protein product is CAWKWGGANTDTQYF. The genes are TRBV30 and TRBJ2-3; D is perhaps TRBD2 (7 bases). Deletions cut 4 bases from V and 2 bases from J, with 16 bases between. Germline V gene sequence: CDR1 GTSNPN, CDR2 SVGIG (reference sequence). The CDR3 contains 15 residues.

The V call is TRBV11-2, the J call TRBJ2-5, with D maybe TRBD1 (6 bases). This CDR3 has 17 residues. V was pared by 5 bases and J by 5 bases, with 24 bases between. From germline, CDR1 is SGHAT and CDR2 FQNNGV. The CDR3 protein is CASSLRQASFRGETQYF. CDR3 nucleotides: TGTGCCAGCAGCCTGAGACAGGCCTCCTTTCGCGGGGAGACCCAGTACTTC.

The genes are TRBV27 and TRBJ1-2, with a tentative D call TRBD1 (6 bases). CDR1 and CDR2 (germline): MNHEY, SMNVEV (reference sequence). CDR3 length: 13 amino acids. V was cut by 9 bases and J by 0 bases, with 11 bases left in between. Here the CDR3 DNA reads TGTGCCAGGGGGGGGGCGCCTAACTATGGCTACACCTTC. This codes for CARGGAPNYGYTF.

This clone was found once. The chain couples TRBV6-6 to TRBJ2-3; D is possibly TRBD2 (5 bases). Germline CDR1 reads MNHNY; CDR2 reads SVGAGI (reference sequence). Trimming took off 0 bases at V and 6 bases at J, with 10 bases between the two ends. The CDR3 consists of 14 residues. CDR3: CASSYSEGPDTQYF. The DNA for the CDR3 is TGTGCCAGCAGTTACTCAGAGGGTCCGGATACGCAGTATTTT.

The chain couples TRBV27 to TRBJ1-2; TRBD1 aligns across 7 bases. J gave up 6 bases and V 4 bases, and 2 bases lay outside the gene matches. Germline CDR1 MNHEY, CDR2 SMNVEV (reference sequence). This CDR3 has 12 amino acids. The CDR3 DNA reads TGTGCCAGCAGTTCCCAGGGGGATGGCTACACCTTC. Encoded protein: CASSSQGDGYTF.